This T cell receptor beta chain was captured in a study of vaccination effects on CD4 cells after COVID-19. To note about this clone: Its antigen is unknown.

The CDR3 length is 14 residues. The germline V gene has CDR1 SNHLY and CDR2 FYNNEI. Trimming removed 2 bases from V and 5 bases from J, with 12 bases in between. Under the ViraFEST assay, PBMC were stimulated with viral peptide pools so that antigen-specific CD4+ T cells expanded. Sequencing was performed afterwards. Researchers isolated CD4+ T cells once less than twelve days of culture had elapsed. Each vaccine recipient was nucleocapsid antibody negative and had no prior SARS-CoV-2 infection. Produced via immunoSEQ multiplex PCR; TCRdb's table is partial and in-frame only. The repertoire holds tens of thousands of clones, around 70% seen once, with about 28% in the top ten.

This TCR came from a human donor who received a COVID-19 vaccine. The sample in question was CD4+ T cells from PBMCs cultured with HCoV-OC43 spike peptides, obtained before COVID-19 vaccination. Subset denoted: HCoV-OC43 spike overlapping peptide pool stimulation. The rearrangement uses TRBV2 and TRBJ2-5; the D gene is possibly TRBD2 (5 bases). The CDR3 DNA follows: TGTGCCAGCAGTGAACGATTAGCGCGGGAGACCCAGTACTTC. The encoded protein is CASSERLARETQYF.